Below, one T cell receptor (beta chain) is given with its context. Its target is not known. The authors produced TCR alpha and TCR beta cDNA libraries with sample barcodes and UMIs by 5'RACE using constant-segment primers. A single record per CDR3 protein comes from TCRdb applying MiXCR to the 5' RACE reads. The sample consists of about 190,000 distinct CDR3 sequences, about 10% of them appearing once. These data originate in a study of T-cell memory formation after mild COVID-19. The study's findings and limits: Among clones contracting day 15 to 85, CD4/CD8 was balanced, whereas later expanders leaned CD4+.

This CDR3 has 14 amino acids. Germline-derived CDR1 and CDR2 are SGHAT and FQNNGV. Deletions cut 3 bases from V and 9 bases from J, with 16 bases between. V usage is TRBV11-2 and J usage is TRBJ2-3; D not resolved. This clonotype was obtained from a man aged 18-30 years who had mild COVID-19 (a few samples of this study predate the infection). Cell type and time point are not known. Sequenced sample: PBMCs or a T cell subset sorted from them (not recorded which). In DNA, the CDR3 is TGTGCCAGCAGCTTCGAGCGTGGTGCGAGGACGCAGTATTTT. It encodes CASSFERGARTQYF. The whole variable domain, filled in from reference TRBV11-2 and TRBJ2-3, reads EAGVAQSPRYKIIEKRQSVAFWCNPISGHATLYWYQQILGQGPKLLIQFQNNGVVDDSQLPKDRFSAERLKGVDSTLKIQPAKLEDSAVYLCASSFERGARTQYFGPGTRLTVL.